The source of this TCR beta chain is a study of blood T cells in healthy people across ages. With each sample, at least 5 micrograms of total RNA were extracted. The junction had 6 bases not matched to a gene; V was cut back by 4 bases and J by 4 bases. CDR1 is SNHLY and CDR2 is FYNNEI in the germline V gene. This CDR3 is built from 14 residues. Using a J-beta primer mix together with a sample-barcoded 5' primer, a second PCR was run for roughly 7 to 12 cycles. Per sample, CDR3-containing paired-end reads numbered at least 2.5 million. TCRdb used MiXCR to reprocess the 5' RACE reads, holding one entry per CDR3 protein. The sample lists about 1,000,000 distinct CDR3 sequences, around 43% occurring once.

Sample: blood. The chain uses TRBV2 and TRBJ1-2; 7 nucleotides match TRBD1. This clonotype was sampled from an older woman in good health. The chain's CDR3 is CASSGTGVIYGYTF. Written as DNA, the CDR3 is TGTGCCAGCAGTGGAACAGGGGTAATCTATGGCTACACCTTC.